This T cell receptor beta chain appears in the sequencing data of a study of type 1 and type 2 diabetes patients (dated by TCRdb to the mid-2010s). For the study in its entirety: The cohort comprised eight to ten type 1 diabetes patients, a few type 2 diabetes patients and roughly 6 nondiabetic controls recruited in China. Throughout the study, CD4 or CD8 MicroBeads on MACS columns were used to positively select CD4+ and CD8+ T cells from PBMCs. A total of fewer than 25 million paired-end reads was generated across the whole study. The study used high-throughput sequencing to profile TCRbeta repertoires and compare individuals with type 1 diabetes, type 2 diabetes and no diabetes. Type 2 diabetes patients were used as a disease comparison group for the type 1 diabetes patients. When roughly 20-cycle amplification was compared with approximately 25-cycle amplification, V gene usage looked similar, suggesting that primer efficiencies were similar and PCR bias was random. The TCRbeta libraries underwent paired-end sequencing on Illumina HiSeq 2000 or MiSeq instruments.

Standard classification criteria for type 1 or type 2 diabetes were met by all diabetic patients, and glucose and C-peptide were assessed by WHO-recommended methods. Donors with other autoimmune diseases or infections within the previous four weeks were excluded. Approximately 9.7 milliliters of peripheral blood were drawn from each participant. PBMCs were isolated with LymphoPrep density separation. The investigation overall reported the following: Type 2 diabetes and control samples had highly correlated V and J gene usage patterns, with an average between-sample correlation of approximately 0.97. Type 2 diabetes patients had few highly-expanded CD4+ clones, median one, accounting for a median approximately 3.7% of reads. Because only a limited number of T2D and control samples were sequenced, some T1D-only HECs might also appear in more T2D or control samples. The study groups were not matched for age and gender, which could possibly have biased interpretation. In both CD4+ and CD8+ T cells, type 2 diabetes repertoires were highly diverse, with diversity significantly greater than that of type 1 diabetes repertoires.

Sequencing was carried out with an Illumina MiSeq. For TCRbeta CDR3 amplification, the template was genomic DNA taken from the sorted T cell subsets. The TCRbeta CDR3 region was amplified by multiplex PCR with 30 forward and 13 reverse primers. After the PCR products were purified with AMPure XP beads, a second PCR of roughly 25 cycles was run to add indices and adaptors. Libraries were gel-purified using the QIAquick Gel Extraction Kit before sequencing. Turning to the authors' computational methods: FLASH was used to merge paired-end reads, and IgBLAST was used to align the merged reads to IMGT V, D and J germline references. Reads with less than 70% alignment identity to germline references were removed, leaving around 11,000,000 reads across the study. Following IMGT definitions, CDR3 boundaries, reading frame and productivity were assigned. A highly-expanded clone was defined as any clone making up 1% or more of reads, and normalized Shannon entropy served as the measure of diversity. Unpaired two-tailed t-tests were used to test for differences in Shannon entropy between groups. TCRdb reanalyzed the raw reads on its own, using fastp at Q25 for trimming and MiXCR for clone calling, and kept in-frame beta chains. Rows merge per CDR3 protein into single entries with the most common DNA and genes. The V and J calls come from TCRdb's annotation, not from the publication. This sample is represented by 280,000 or so distinct CDR3 sequences; roughly 48% of them were singletons. The ten largest clones capture roughly 13% of the sample.

Comment on this clonotype: The specificity of this receptor is unknown. There are no base qualities to consult, and no much larger clone falls within one base.

V trim: 3 bases; J trim: 3 bases; unmatched bases: 6. CDR1 SGHRS and CDR2 YFSETQ were looked up in the germline V gene. Measured from the cysteine to the phenylalanine, the CDR3 is 14 residues long. Left in the record is the CDR3 DNA by itself, 42 bases read in frame from the first base. This sequence originates from a man aged 18-30 years with type 2 diabetes. Sequenced sample: peripheral blood mononuclear cells (PBMCs). The chain links TRBV5-1 with TRBJ2-7, and TRBD1 matches 7 of the central bases. The nucleotides read TGCGCCAGCAGCTCGTGGGACAGCCTCTACGAGCAGTACTTC. Its protein reads: CASSSWDSLYEQYF.